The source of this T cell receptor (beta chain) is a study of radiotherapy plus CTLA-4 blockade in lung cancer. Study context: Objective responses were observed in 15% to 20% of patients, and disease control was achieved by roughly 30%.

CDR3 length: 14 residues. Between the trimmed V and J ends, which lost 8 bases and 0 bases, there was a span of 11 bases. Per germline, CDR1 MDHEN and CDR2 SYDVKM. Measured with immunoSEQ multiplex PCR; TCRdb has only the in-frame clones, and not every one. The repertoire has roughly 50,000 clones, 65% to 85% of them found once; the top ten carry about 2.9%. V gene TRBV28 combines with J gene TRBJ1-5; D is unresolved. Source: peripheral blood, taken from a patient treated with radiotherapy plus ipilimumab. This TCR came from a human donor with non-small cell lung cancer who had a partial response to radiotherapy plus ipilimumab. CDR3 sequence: CASPQRGSNQPQHF. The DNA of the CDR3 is TGTGCCAGCCCGCAACGGGGTAGCAATCAGCCCCAGCATTTT.